This TCR beta chain emerged from a study of early T cells in non-severe SARS-CoV-2 infection. On the study more broadly: Unpaired chains resulted from sequencing bulk RNA of unsorted whole blood. Study observations and caveats: Sequences matched to VDJdb favored anti-spike CD8 responses, while private and CD4 specificities were missed.

Trimming shortened V by 1 base and J by 5 bases, and 11 bases separated the two germline ends. Germline loops: CDR1 LNHDA, CDR2 SQIVND (reference sequence). There are 14 residues in the CDR3. Individually, cDNA molecules had unique molecular identifiers attached to them. From the 5' RACE reads, TCRdb called clonotypes with MiXCR, one entry per CDR3 protein. The data show 60,000 or so distinct CDR3 sequences, just under 15% seen once. In its sample, this clonotype was seen a few times. Its antigen is unknown. This TCR came from an adult who was a healthcare worker with PCR-confirmed SARS-CoV-2 infection or an uninfected control (not recorded which). The gene calls are TRBV19 and TRBJ1-1; TRBD1 might be the D (5 bases). The specimen was whole blood, collected at baseline. DNA of the CDR3: TGTGCCAGTAGTATAGCCCTGGGGGGGACTGAAGCTTTCTTT. Amino acid sequence: CASSIALGGTEAFF.